This T cell receptor beta chain was sequenced for a study of T cell repertoires and HLA-DP antigens (dated by TCRdb to 2017 to 2018). For the study in its entirety: The study used an in vitro model of CD4+ T cell alloreactivity in which transduced HeLa cells presented allogeneic HLA-DP. One alloantigen differed from self by one peptide-binding groove amino acid, whereas the other differed by ten, modelling structurally similar versus dissimilar alloantigens. The three donors were two male and one female, with ages ranging from the 18-to-29 to the 60-to-69 age band.

The paper as a whole reports these results and caveats: Limitations included only a few donors, a non-physiological HeLa antigen-presenting system, and the use of total CD4+ responder cells. Naive and memory CD4+ repertoires were not analysed separately. Average cumulative frequency of clones undetected before culture was approximately 35% against one allele and around 50% against the other.

After approximately 16 days of expansion, cultured CD4+ cells were restimulated for 24 h with HeLa cells expressing the same allogeneic DPB1. To serve as antigen-presenting cells, HeLa stimulator cells were retrovirally transduced with HLA-DPA1/DPB1, HLA-DM, invariant chain and CD80. Magnetic bead negative selection was used to isolate untouched CD4+ T cells from Ficoll-separated PBMC, with an average purity of roughly 98%. In medium with 10% human AB serum and about 50 U/mL IL-2, CD4+ responders and 100 Gy-irradiated HeLa cells were cocultured at a 3:1 ratio. Using magnetic beads, untouched CD4+ T cells were isolated from Ficoll-separated PBMC at approximately 98% purity, with only negligible CD8+ contamination. Peripheral blood mononuclear cells came from the buffy coats of three healthy blood donors. Each of the three donors was CMV seronegative. The DNeasy Blood & Tissue Kit was used for extraction of genomic DNA.

From the cysteine through the phenylalanine, the CDR3 covers 15 amino acids. Only CDR3 DNA remains: 45 bases, in frame from the first base. Trimming removed 3 bases from V and 1 base from J, leaving 11 bases between the germline ends. CDR1 KGHSH and CDR2 LQKENI are derived from the germline V gene. The immunoSEQ multiplex PCR, with forward primers for 54 TRBV segments and reverse primers for 13 TRBJ segments, was used to amplify TCRB CDR3 regions. Cultured samples were sequenced at survey resolution, targeting 50,000 to 60,000 T cell genomes. Amplicons were sequenced on an Illumina HiSeq System, producing 87 bp reads covering the CDR3. The authors' analysis ran thus. Reads were corrected for PCR and sequencing errors, and CDR3 regions were defined by alignment to IMGT reference sequences. Synthetic template pools were used to estimate the numbers of templates and unique rearrangements. Clonality was computed by subtracting Pielou's evenness from 1. The Daley-Smith estimator was used to estimate richness. Morisita's index was used to measure repertoire overlap. A clone counted as low-abundance if it appeared in cultured samples but went undetected in the pre-culture repertoire of the same donor. The clones in this table, taken by TCRdb from immuneACCESS, are in-frame only. Not every clone is retained; where verified, under half of the shortfall comes from an unresolved V gene, and the cause of the rest is unknown. Clone size and V and J calls were adopted from that table, with D and trimming inferred from the DNA. The sample table lists about 2,100 clones, nearly 80% of them with a count of one. 25% to 30% of the sample comes from the top ten.

As regards this clone: Base qualities are not provided; no much larger clone lies one nucleotide away.

The rearranged segments are TRBV18 and TRBJ2-3, with the D gene call left open. Sequences were obtained from CD137- CD4+ T cells from cultured PBMCs. This clonotype was sampled from a woman aged 18-29 years in good health and CMV-seronegative. The CDR3 corresponds to CASSPGQAGTDTQYF. The DNA is as follows: TGTGCCAGCTCACCTGGCCAGGCTGGCACAGATACGCAGTATTTT.